One and the same sample provided the 27 T cell receptor beta chains below, sequenced in a study of neurological immune-mediated disorders. Time point of the sample: technical triplicate 1. TCRdb reanalysed the 5' RACE reads using MiXCR and keeps one entry per CDR3 protein. Of tens of thousands of distinct CDR3 sequences detected, approximately 10% appear once; the ten largest clones hold roughly 4%. Material: PBMCs. The source of these receptors is a man in his 60s with HTLV-1-associated myelopathy (HAM/TSP).

At least ten counts were recorded for this clonotype. The chain uses TRBV7-9 and TRBJ1-1; D may be TRBD1 (5 bases). CDR1 and CDR2 (germline): SEHNR, FQNEAQ (reference sequence). The CDR3 sequence is 13 residues long. The V end was cut by 5 bases, the J end by 4 bases, with 11 bases between. The CDR3 here is CASSTNGGTEAFF. The DNA for the CDR3 is TGTGCCAGCAGCACCAACGGGGGCACTGAAGCTTTCTTT.

This clonotype has a count of ten or more. The V gene is TRBV24-1, the J gene TRBJ2-5; D gene uncertain. With 3 bases removed from V and 1 base from J, the gap between germline ends came to 11 bases. This CDR3 spans 15 amino acids. Germline V gene sequence: CDR1 KGHDR, CDR2 SFDVKD. The CDR3 loop reads CATSDPTDLQETQYF. DNA of the CDR3: TGTGCCACCAGTGATCCGACGGACCTCCAAGAGACCCAGTACTTC.

This clonotype showed up many times. The chain couples TRBV9 to TRBJ1-5; D gene ambiguous. This CDR3 contains 14 residues. Looked up from germline, CDR1 is SGDLS and CDR2 is YYNGEE. Between the trimmed V and J ends, which lost 3 bases and 2 bases, there was a span of 9 bases. CDR3 sequence: CASSADGGNQPQHF. The CDR3 nucleotides are TGTGCCAGCAGCGCGGACGGAGGCAATCAGCCCCAGCATTTT.

This clonotype came up many times. The rearrangement links TRBV29-1 to TRBJ2-3; no definite D call. Germline V CDR1 and CDR2: SQVTM, ANQGSEA. The ends were cut back, 2 bases at V and 6 bases at J, with 3 bases in the middle. The length of the CDR3 is 10 residues. CDR3 in amino acids: CSVESDTQYF. The DNA for the CDR3 is TGCAGCGTTGAATCTGATACGCAGTATTTT.

The J gene is TRBJ1-2, the V gene TRBV3-1, with TRBD1 matching over 9 bases. The CDR3 extends over 14 amino acids. CDR1 is LGHDT, CDR2 YNNKEL, per germline (reference sequence). The J segment lost 8 bases and the V segment lost 2 bases, leaving 6 bases of the junction unmatched. The CDR3 nucleotides read TGTGCCAGCAGCCAAAACAGGGGGCGCCGAGGCTACACCTTC. This sequence encodes CASSQNRGRRGYTF.

This clonotype has ten or more counts. The chain links TRBV10-2 to TRBJ1-2; no reliable D call. V lost 1 base, J lost 4 bases, and 13 bases lay in between. The germline V gene encodes CDR1 WSHSY and CDR2 SAAADI. This CDR3 contains 15 residues. CDR3: CASSEWKASSYGYTF. CDR3 nucleotides: TGCGCCAGCAGTGAGTGGAAAGCCTCTTCCTATGGCTACACCTTC.

This clonotype has just a few counts. A single base separates this from a much larger clone, so it may be a read error. V and J are TRBV27 and TRBJ2-5; 8 positions match TRBD2. CDR1 and CDR2 from the germline V gene are MNHEY and SMNVEV (reference sequence). This CDR3 contains 17 residues. CDR3 DNA: TGTGCCAGCAGTTCCCTGTCATCGGGGGGGCGAAGAGAGAACCAGTACTTC. This encodes CASSSLSSGGRRENQYF.

This clonotype was seen ten or more times. V usage is TRBV20-1 and J usage is TRBJ2-1; 14 positions match TRBD2. CDR1 and CDR2 (germline): DFQATT, SNEGSKA (reference sequence). This CDR3 spans 17 amino acids. The junction had 5 bases not matched to a gene; V was cut back by 1 base and J by 3 bases. The CDR3 coding sequence is TGCAGTGCTAGAGCCGGGACTAGCGGGAGTATCTACAATGAGCAGTTCTTC. This gives the protein CSARAGTSGSIYNEQFF.

This clonotype was detected ten times or more. This chain joins TRBV4-1 and TRBJ2-1; D tentatively fits TRBD1 or TRBD2 (6 bases each). V lost 3 bases to trimming and J lost 8 bases, with 26 bases between them. The CDR3 is made up of 18 amino acids. CDR1 and CDR2 (germline): MGHRA, YSYEKL. The CDR3 coding sequence is TGCGCCAGCAGCCAGATTAGGGGGGTGAGGGGAAGCGGCTATGAGCAGTTCTTC. Protein sequence: CASSQIRGVRGSGYEQFF.

The gene calls are TRBV12-3 or TRBV12-4 and TRBJ2-5, with D uncertain. The CDR3 length is 13 residues. V shed 0 bases and J shed 4 bases, with 6 bases lying between them. CDR3 region: CASSLANVETQYF. CDR3 coding DNA: TGTGCCAGCAGTTTAGCGAACGTAGAGACCCAGTACTTC.

At least ten counts were recorded for this clonotype. This chain connects TRBV5-1 to TRBJ2-3; D is possibly TRBD1 (6 bases). V lost 0 bases, J lost 0 bases, and 11 bases lay in between. The V gene's germline CDR1 is SGHRS and CDR2 YFSETQ. The CDR3 totals 16 residues. The CDR3 DNA reads TGCGCCAGCAGCTTGGCGGACAGCGCTAGCACAGATACGCAGTATTTT. Its protein product is CASSLADSASTDTQYF.

In this sample, this clonotype turned up many times. J is TRBJ2-7 and V is TRBV7-2, with 10 bases aligning to TRBD2. J lost 4 bases, V lost 5 bases, and 5 bases had no gene match. Looked up from germline, CDR1 is SGHTA and CDR2 is FQGNSA. The CDR3 sequence is 14 residues long. The CDR3 nucleotides are TGTGCCAGCAGCAAGGGACTAGCGCTTTACGAGCAGTACTTC. This codes for CASSKGLALYEQYF.

The sample holds many counts of this clonotype. This chain uses TRBV6-6 with TRBJ2-1, with 10 nucleotides matching TRBD2. Trimming cost V 3 bases and J 3 bases; bases outside gene matches: 8. The CDR3 covers 17 residues. CDR1 is MNHNY, CDR2 SVGAGI, per germline (reference sequence). The DNA of the CDR3 is TGTGCCAGCAGTTATACCAAAAGCGGGAGGGACTACAATGAGCAGTTCTTC. Protein product: CASSYTKSGRDYNEQFF.

This clonotype appeared many times. This chain joins TRBV20-1 and TRBJ1-6; a possible D gene is TRBD1 (5 bases). In germline, CDR1 is DFQATT, CDR2 SNEGSKA (reference sequence). Trimming cost V 3 bases and J 10 bases, with 19 bases left between them. This CDR3 spans 15 amino acids. Written as DNA, the CDR3 is TGCAGTGCTAGGACTGGAGGTCGTTCAGGGTCACCCCTCCACTTT. It codes for CSARTGGRSGSPLHF.

As to this clonotype: The junction departs from the called germline gene at one end, perhaps through a read error. The chain links TRBV5-1 to TRBJ2-7, with 8 bases identical to TRBD1. The germline V gene has CDR1 SGHRS and CDR2 YFSETQ. The CDR3 has 12 amino acids. In nucleotides, the CDR3 is TGTGCCAGCCGGTTCGACAGGGGAGAGCAGTACTTC. The encoded protein is CASRFDRGEQYF.

There are a few counts of this clonotype. The chain has TRBV4-1 and TRBJ2-1, with D possibly TRBD2 on 6 matching bases. V was trimmed by 1 base and J by 8 bases, leaving 9 bases between them. Germline V lookup: CDR1 MGHRA, CDR2 YSYEKL. The CDR3 consists of 13 residues. The CDR3: CASSQAGVYEQFF. The CDR3, as DNA: TGCGCCAGCAGCCAAGCGGGGGTCTATGAGCAGTTCTTC.

This clonotype was seen ten or more times. The rearrangement joins TRBV29-1 to TRBJ1-4; D remains ambiguous. Trimming stripped 5 bases from V and 8 bases from J, with 15 bases between. There are 13 residues in the CDR3. Germline CDR1 is SQVTM and CDR2 is ANQGSEA. The CDR3 protein is CSVRTPLGEKLFF. The CDR3 coding sequence is TGCAGCGTTCGGACTCCTCTTGGGGAAAAACTGTTTTTT.

This clonotype has a count of ten or more. The rearrangement links TRBV27 to TRBJ1-5, with no clear D. Trimming stripped 0 bases from V and 7 bases from J, with 10 bases between. CDR1 MNHEY and CDR2 SMNVEV come from the germline V gene (reference sequence). CDR3 length: 14 amino acids. CDR3 DNA sequence: TGTGCCAGCAGTTTATCAGGGAATGAACAGCCCCAGCATTTT. Translation: CASSLSGNEQPQHF.

This clonotype has at least ten counts. The V call is TRBV4-1, the J call TRBJ2-3; no reliable D call. Between the trimmed V and J ends, which lost 0 bases and 2 bases, there was a span of 6 bases. The CDR3 extends over 14 amino acids. Germline V gene data show CDR1 as MGHRA and CDR2 as YSYEKL. The CDR3 is CASSQDSHTDTQYF. CDR3 bases: TGCGCCAGCAGCCAAGACTCGCACACAGATACGCAGTATTTT.

This clonotype appeared many times. The genes are TRBV7-9 and TRBJ1-2; 9 bases match TRBD1. V shed 3 bases and J 3 bases; nucleotides not matched to a gene: 5. CDR1 is SEHNR and CDR2 is FQNEAQ in the germline V gene (reference sequence). This CDR3 spans 15 amino acids. CDR3 DNA: TGTGCCAGCAGCTTTACAGGGGGCGCGGACTATGGCTACACCTTC. Protein: CASSFTGGADYGYTF. The entire variable domain, with the rest obtained from reference TRBV7-9 and TRBJ1-2, is as follows: DTGVSQNPRHKITKRGQNVTFRCDPISEHNRLYWYRQTLGQGPEFLTYFQNEAQLEKSRLLSDRFSAERPKGSFSTLEIQRTEQGDSAMYLCASSFTGGADYGYTFGSGTRLTVV.

This clonotype was counted at least ten times. The chain links TRBV5-8 to TRBJ2-7, with 7 bases that match TRBD1. CDR1 SGHTS and CDR2 YDEGEE come from the germline V gene. The CDR3 is made up of 13 amino acids. Germline trimming cut 1 base from V and 4 bases from J; bases unmatched to any gene: 2. The CDR3 coding sequence is TGTGCCAGCAGCTTGAGACAGGGTTACGAGCAGTACTTC. Its protein product is CASSLRQGYEQYF.

Ten or more counts support this clonotype. The rearrangement uses TRBV7-2 and TRBJ2-1; 11 nucleotides align to TRBD2. The CDR3 spans 17 residues. After removal of 5 bases from V and 5 bases from J, the junction contained 11 bases not matched to a gene. From germline, CDR1 is SGHTA and CDR2 FQGNSA. CDR3 in amino acids: CASSRKLAGESNNEQFF. CDR3 DNA sequence: TGTGCCAGCAGCCGAAAACTAGCGGGAGAGTCCAACAATGAGCAGTTCTTC.

This clonotype was seen many times. The rearrangement joins TRBV5-1 to TRBJ2-5; the D is unclear. V was shortened by 1 base and J by 6 bases, with 13 bases between the two germline ends. The germline gives CDR1 SGHRS, CDR2 YFSETQ. CDR3 length: 14 residues. The CDR3 here is CASSLYSGSQTQYF. CDR3 nucleotides: TGCGCCAGCAGCTTGTATTCTGGGTCACAGACCCAGTACTTC.

In this sample, this clonotype turned up many times. The chain combines TRBV20-1 with TRBJ1-5; possible D gene TRBD1, 6 bases. The CDR3 totals 16 residues. Trimming pared 1 base from V and 2 bases from J, leaving 15 bases between. Germline V CDR1 and CDR2: DFQATT, SNEGSKA (reference sequence). The CDR3 nucleotides read TGCAGTGCTAGAGCGACAGGAATAGCGGGCAATCAGCCCCAGCATTTT. Amino acid sequence: CSARATGIAGNQPQHF.

This clonotype was seen ten or more times. J is TRBJ1-2 and V is TRBV5-4; D uncertain. CDR3 length: 12 amino acids. CDR1 SGHNT and CDR2 YYREEE come from the germline V gene (reference sequence). Trimming cost V 4 bases and J 1 base, with 5 bases left between them. CDR3 protein: CASSPDNYGYTF. CDR3 nucleotide sequence: TGTGCCAGCAGCCCTGATAACTATGGCTACACCTTC.

This clonotype has ten or more counts. V gene TRBV5-1 combines with J gene TRBJ2-7; D possibly corresponds to TRBD2 (6 bases). Germline V gene sequence: CDR1 SGHRS, CDR2 YFSETQ. Trimming removed 4 bases at V and 7 bases at J, with 27 bases between. The CDR3 is 17 amino acids. CDR3 nucleotide sequence: TGCGCCAGCAGCCTGATATTCCGGGACTCTCTAGCGCGGGAGCAGTACTTC. The encoded protein is CASSLIFRDSLAREQYF.

This clonotype occurred many times. The chain joins TRBV5-1 to TRBJ2-5; 13 bases agree with TRBD2. Per the germline V gene, CDR1 is SGHRS and CDR2 is YFSETQ. CDR3 size: 17 residues. Losses at the gene ends were 0 bases for V and 4 bases for J; bases not matched to a gene: 6. The CDR3 nucleotides read TGCGCCAGCAGCTTGGGGGAGCGACTAGCGGGAGGAGAGACCCAGTACTTC. Translated, it gives CASSLGERLAGGETQYF.